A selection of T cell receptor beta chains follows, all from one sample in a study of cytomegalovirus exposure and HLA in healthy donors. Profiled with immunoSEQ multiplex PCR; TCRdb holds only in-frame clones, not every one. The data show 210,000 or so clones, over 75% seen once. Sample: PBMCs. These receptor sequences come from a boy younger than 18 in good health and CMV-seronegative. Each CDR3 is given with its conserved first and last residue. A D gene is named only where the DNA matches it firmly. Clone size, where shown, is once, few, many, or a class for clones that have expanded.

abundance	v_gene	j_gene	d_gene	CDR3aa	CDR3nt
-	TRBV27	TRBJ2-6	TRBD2	CASSLGRAGANVLTF	TGTGCCAGCAGTTTAGGGAGGGCTGGGGCCAACGTCCTGACTTTC
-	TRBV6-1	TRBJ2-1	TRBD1	CASSGPGQRGPPAYNEQFF	TGTGCCAGCAGTGGACCGGGACAGAGGGGGCCCCCAGCCTACAATGAGCAGTTCTTC
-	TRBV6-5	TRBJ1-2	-	CASSSLSVVEGYTF	TGTGCCAGCAGTTCCCTCTCGGTAGTAGAGGGCTACACCTTC
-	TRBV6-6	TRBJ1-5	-	CASSNRVQNSNQPQHF	TGTGCCAGCAGTAACAGGGTTCAAAATAGCAATCAGCCCCAGCATTTT
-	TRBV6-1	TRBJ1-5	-	CASSQRTEGQPQHF	TGTGCCAGCAGCCAGAGGACAGAGGGACAGCCCCAGCATTTT
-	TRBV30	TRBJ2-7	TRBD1	CAWDIGTGFEQYF	TGTGCCTGGGACATCGGGACAGGGTTCGAGCAGTACTTC
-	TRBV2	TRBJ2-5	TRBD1	CASSTGGRETQYF	TGTGCCAGCAGTACAGGGGGCAGGGAGACCCAGTACTTC
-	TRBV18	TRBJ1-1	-	CASSSDMNTEAFF	TGTGCCAGCTCATCAGACATGAACACTGAAGCTTTCTTT
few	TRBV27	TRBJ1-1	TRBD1	CASSLYYSGGATTEAFF	TGTGCCAGCAGTTTATATTATTCAGGGGGCGCGACCACTGAAGCTTTCTTT
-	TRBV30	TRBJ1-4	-	CAFGGRNEKLFF	TGTGCCTTCGGAGGCCGGAATGAAAAACTGTTTTTT
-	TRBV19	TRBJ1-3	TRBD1	CASSPLQGAGNTIYF	TGTGCCAGTAGCCCACTTCAGGGGGCTGGAAACACCATATATTTT
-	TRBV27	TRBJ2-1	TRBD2	CASTRPGLGRYEQFF	TGTGCCAGCACCAGACCGGGACTAGGGAGATATGAGCAGTTCTTC
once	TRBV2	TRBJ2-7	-	CASSVSEGNLYF	TGTGCCAGCAGTGTCAGCGAGGGCAATCTGTACTTC
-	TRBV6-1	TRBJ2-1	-	CASSEVGGSYNEQFF	TGTGCCAGCAGTGAAGTAGGGGGCTCCTACAATGAGCAGTTCTTC
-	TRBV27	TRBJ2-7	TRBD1	CASSLSGRGQGLNYEQYF	TGTGCCAGCAGTTTATCGGGCAGGGGACAGGGACTTAACTACGAGCAGTACTTC
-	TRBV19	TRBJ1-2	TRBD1	CASSDRDHGYTF	TGTGCCAGTAGCGACAGGGATCACGGCTACACCTTC
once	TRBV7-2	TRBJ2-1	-	CASTPGVAFNEQFF	TGTGCCAGCACCCCGGGTGTCGCATTCAATGAGCAGTTCTTC
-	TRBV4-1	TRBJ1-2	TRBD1	CASSQRTGAIEGYTF	TGCGCCAGCAGCCAAAGGACAGGGGCGATTGAGGGCTACACCTTC
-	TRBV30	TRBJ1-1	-	CAWSQGMNTEAFF	TGTGCCTGGAGTCAGGGGATGAACACTGAAGCTTTCTTT
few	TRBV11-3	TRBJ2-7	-	CASSLGGAFSYEQYF	TGTGCCAGCAGCTTGGGCGGGGCGTTTTCCTACGAGCAGTACTTC
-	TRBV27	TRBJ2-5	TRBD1	CASSLTGNQETQYF	TGTGCCAGCAGTCTGACAGGGAACCAAGAGACCCAGTACTTC
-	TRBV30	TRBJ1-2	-	CAWSTGLGGYTF	TGTGCCTGGAGTACTGGACTGGGTGGCTACACCTTC
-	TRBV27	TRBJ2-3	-	CASSTAVRDPDTQYF	TGTGCCAGCAGTACGGCGGTGAGGGATCCAGATACGCAGTATTTT
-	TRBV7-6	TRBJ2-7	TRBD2	CASSLSLTSGEIRF	TGTGCCAGCAGCCTATCACTAACTAGCGGGGAGATCCGCTTC
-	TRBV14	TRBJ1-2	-	CASSQGGNYGYTF	TGTGCCAGCAGCCAAGGAGGGAACTATGGCTACACCTTC
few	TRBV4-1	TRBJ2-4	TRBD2	CASSQQLAGGPEAKNIQYF	TGCGCCAGCAGCCAGCAACTAGCGGGGGGGCCTGAAGCCAAAAACATTCAGTACTTC
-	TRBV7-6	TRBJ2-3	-	CASRLEGYPSDTQYF	TGTGCCAGCAGACTAGAAGGCTATCCATCCGATACGCAGTATTTT
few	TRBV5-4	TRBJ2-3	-	CAQATRGADTQYF	TGTGCCCAGGCTACCAGGGGTGCAGATACGCAGTATTTT
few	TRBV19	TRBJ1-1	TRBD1	CASTLPGGVNTEAFF	TGTGCCAGTACCCTCCCAGGGGGCGTTAACACTGAAGCTTTCTTT
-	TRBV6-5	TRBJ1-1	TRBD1	CASTSGQEGGTFF	TGTGCCAGCACTTCCGGACAGGAAGGTGGTACTTTCTTT
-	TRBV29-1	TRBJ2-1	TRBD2	CSASTSGVLNEQFF	TGCAGCGCGTCGACTAGCGGGGTTCTAAATGAGCAGTTCTTC
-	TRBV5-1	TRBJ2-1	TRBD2	CASSSNSGRAPNEQFF	TGCGCCAGCAGCTCCAATAGCGGGAGGGCACCAAATGAGCAGTTCTTC
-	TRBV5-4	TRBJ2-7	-	CASSLVQGDEQYF	TGTGCCAGCAGCTTGGTACAGGGAGACGAGCAGTACTTC